The rows below give T cell receptor beta chains drawn from one sample of a study of shared clonotypes between healthy human individuals. The repertoire was sequenced with immunoSEQ multiplex PCR; TCRdb's copy has only in-frame clones and lacks some. This table holds around 690,000 clones, about 90% found once. The sequenced material came from memory CD8+ T cells from PBMCs. These receptors all come from a man aged 18 to 29 in good health. Some clones in this sample may be carry-over from other donors' samples. Both conserved end residues are part of each CDR3. Fields, in order: clone size, V gene, D gene, J gene, CDR3 DNA, CDR3 protein. The D gene is left open where the match is weak. Size values are once, few and many counts, or a class for expanded clones, and some rows have none.

clone size: -; V gene: TRBV9; D gene: TRBD2; J gene: TRBJ2-3; CDR3 DNA: TGTGCCAGCAGCGTTACTAGCGGGTTGGCCCCTGGCACAGATACGCAGTATTTT; CDR3 protein: CASSVTSGLAPGTDTQYF
clone size: -; V gene: TRBV4-1; D gene: TRBD1; J gene: TRBJ1-2; CDR3 DNA: TGCGCCAGCAGCCTACCCCGGACAGGCCAAACGGGAGATGGCTACACCTTC; CDR3 protein: CASSLPRTGQTGDGYTF
clone size: -; V gene: TRBV19; D gene: TRBD1; J gene: TRBJ1-4; CDR3 DNA: TGTGCCAGTAGGCACGGGACAGTCGACTTTGCAACTAATGAAAAACTGTTTTTT; CDR3 protein: CASRHGTVDFATNEKLFF
clone size: -; V gene: TRBV28; D gene: -; J gene: TRBJ1-4; CDR3 DNA: TGTGCCAGCAGTTTACGAGGGGGATGGGAAAAACTGTTTTTT; CDR3 protein: CASSLRGGWEKLFF
clone size: -; V gene: TRBV28; D gene: -; J gene: TRBJ2-1; CDR3 DNA: TGTGCCAGCAGTTTCCAGGGGGGCCATGAGCAGTTCTTC; CDR3 protein: CASSFQGGHEQFF
clone size: -; V gene: TRBV10-3; D gene: -; J gene: TRBJ2-7; CDR3 DNA: TGTGCCATCAGTGCCCTCTCCCGTCGGGGGTCCTACGAGCAGTACTTC; CDR3 protein: CAISALSRRGSYEQYF
clone size: -; V gene: TRBV6-5; D gene: TRBD1; J gene: TRBJ2-7; CDR3 DNA: TGTGCCAGCAGTTACTCTGACAGGGGGAATTACGAGCAGTACTTC; CDR3 protein: CASSYSDRGNYEQYF
clone size: -; V gene: TRBV18; D gene: TRBD2; J gene: TRBJ2-7; CDR3 DNA: TGTGCCAGCTCACCTCCTGAGCGGGAGGGCTCCTACGAGCAGTACTTC; CDR3 protein: CASSPPEREGSYEQYF
clone size: -; V gene: TRBV10-2; D gene: TRBD1; J gene: TRBJ1-2; CDR3 DNA: TGCGCCAGCAGTGAGAAGGCAGGGGGCGACTATGGCTACACCTTC; CDR3 protein: CASSEKAGGDYGYTF
clone size: -; V gene: TRBV7-6; D gene: TRBD1; J gene: TRBJ2-7; CDR3 DNA: TGTGCCAGCAGCGCCGGGACAGGGAATCGCGACGAGCAGTACTTC; CDR3 protein: CASSAGTGNRDEQYF
clone size: once; V gene: TRBV5-5; D gene: -; J gene: TRBJ2-7; CDR3 DNA: TGTGCCAGCAGCCCGGAAAACTACGAGCAGTACTTC; CDR3 protein: CASSPENYEQYF
clone size: -; V gene: TRBV30; D gene: -; J gene: TRBJ2-7; CDR3 DNA: TGTGCCTGGAGTATAACAGAATACGAGCAGTACTTC; CDR3 protein: CAWSITEYEQYF
clone size: -; V gene: TRBV5-1; D gene: TRBD1; J gene: TRBJ2-5; CDR3 DNA: TGCGCCAGCAGCTACCGGACAGGGTCGTGGGAGACCCAGTACTTC; CDR3 protein: CASSYRTGSWETQYF
clone size: -; V gene: TRBV28; D gene: TRBD1; J gene: TRBJ1-2; CDR3 DNA: TGTGCCAGCAGTCCAGGGACAGAGGACTCCTATGGCTACACCTTC; CDR3 protein: CASSPGTEDSYGYTF
clone size: -; V gene: TRBV6-5; D gene: -; J gene: TRBJ2-2; CDR3 DNA: TGTGCCAGTAAAAATTTTCCGTCCGGGGAGCTGTTTTTT; CDR3 protein: CASKNFPSGELFF
clone size: -; V gene: TRBV9; D gene: TRBD2; J gene: TRBJ2-1; CDR3 DNA: TGTGCCAGCAGCGCGGCGACTAGCGGGTATCACAATGAGCAGTTCTTC; CDR3 protein: CASSAATSGYHNEQFF
clone size: -; V gene: TRBV2; D gene: -; J gene: TRBJ2-1; CDR3 DNA: TGTGCCAGCAGTGAAGAGGGGCTAGCGACCTACAATGAGCAGTTCTTC; CDR3 protein: CASSEEGLATYNEQFF
clone size: -; V gene: TRBV27; D gene: TRBD1; J gene: TRBJ2-3; CDR3 DNA: TGTGCCAGCAGTTTATCGGTTACAGGGGTAAGCACAGATACGCAGTATTTT; CDR3 protein: CASSLSVTGVSTDTQYF
clone size: -; V gene: TRBV27; D gene: TRBD1; J gene: TRBJ2-7; CDR3 DNA: TGTGCCAGCAGTTTAGTCTTGGGACAGGGGGTTAACGAGCAGTACTTC; CDR3 protein: CASSLVLGQGVNEQYF
clone size: -; V gene: TRBV7-9; D gene: -; J gene: TRBJ1-2; CDR3 DNA: TGTGCCGCAAACCGGCCAGACTATGGCTACACCTTC; CDR3 protein: CAANRPDYGYTF
clone size: -; V gene: TRBV9; D gene: -; J gene: TRBJ1-2; CDR3 DNA: TGTGCCAGCAGCGTTGCCAGCCACCCCTATGGCTACACCTTC; CDR3 protein: CASSVASHPYGYTF
clone size: few; V gene: TRBV6-5; D gene: TRBD1; J gene: TRBJ1-3; CDR3 DNA: TGTGCCAGCAGTTACTCACAGGGGTTCGATGGAAACACCATATATTTT; CDR3 protein: CASSYSQGFDGNTIYF
clone size: -; V gene: TRBV28; D gene: TRBD1; J gene: TRBJ1-2; CDR3 DNA: TGTGCCAGCAGTTCGCACAGGGGCGGCTATGGCTACACCTTC; CDR3 protein: CASSSHRGGYGYTF
clone size: -; V gene: TRBV11-2; D gene: TRBD2; J gene: TRBJ2-5; CDR3 DNA: TGTGCCAGCAGCCATCGGCTAGCGGACCGGAAGACCCAGTACTTC; CDR3 protein: CASSHRLADRKTQYF
clone size: -; V gene: TRBV9; D gene: TRBD2; J gene: TRBJ2-1; CDR3 DNA: TGTGCCAGCAGTAGCGGGAGTGTCAATGAGCAGTTCTTC; CDR3 protein: CASSSGSVNEQFF
clone size: -; V gene: TRBV13; D gene: TRBD2; J gene: TRBJ2-2; CDR3 DNA: TGTGCCAGCAGCCACGGACTAGCGGGAGCGCCCGGGGAGCTGTTTTTT; CDR3 protein: CASSHGLAGAPGELFF
clone size: -; V gene: TRBV9; D gene: TRBD2; J gene: TRBJ2-2; CDR3 DNA: TGTGCCAGCAGCGTAGGGACGCTACGGGAGGGAACCGGGGAGCTGTTTTTT; CDR3 protein: CASSVGTLREGTGELFF
clone size: -; V gene: TRBV28; D gene: -; J gene: TRBJ2-2; CDR3 DNA: TGTGCCAGCGGAGACACCGGGGAGCTGTTTTTT; CDR3 protein: CASGDTGELFF
clone size: -; V gene: TRBV4-3; D gene: TRBD1; J gene: TRBJ2-5; CDR3 DNA: TGCGCCAGCAGCCAAGGACAGGGCCCACAAGAGACCCAGTACTTC; CDR3 protein: CASSQGQGPQETQYF
clone size: -; V gene: TRBV28; D gene: -; J gene: TRBJ2-7; CDR3 DNA: TGTGCCAGCAGTCCAAACCCACCTCCCCCCGAGCAGTACTTC; CDR3 protein: CASSPNPPPPEQYF
clone size: -; V gene: TRBV5-1; D gene: -; J gene: TRBJ2-1; CDR3 DNA: TGCGCCAGCAGCTCGGAACTGTCCTCCTACAATGAGCAGTTCTTC; CDR3 protein: CASSSELSSYNEQFF
clone size: -; V gene: TRBV7-8; D gene: -; J gene: TRBJ2-7; CDR3 DNA: TGTGCCAGCAGCTTAGAGGCTGGGGGTGAGCAGTACTTC; CDR3 protein: CASSLEAGGEQYF
clone size: once; V gene: TRBV27; D gene: TRBD1; J gene: TRBJ2-7; CDR3 DNA: TGTGCCAGCAGCCGAGTGGGGACAGGGCTTAACGAGCAGTACTTC; CDR3 protein: CASSRVGTGLNEQYF
clone size: -; V gene: TRBV18; D gene: -; J gene: TRBJ2-7; CDR3 DNA: TGTGCCAGCTCACCACCAGAGGCCCCAATACTTCAGGAGCAGTACTTC; CDR3 protein: CASSPPEAPILQEQYF
clone size: -; V gene: TRBV28; D gene: -; J gene: TRBJ2-7; CDR3 DNA: TGTGCCAGCTCCCCCCAATTCGGGGGCTGGTACGAGCAGTACTTC; CDR3 protein: CASSPQFGGWYEQYF
clone size: -; V gene: TRBV23-1; D gene: -; J gene: TRBJ2-3; CDR3 DNA: TGCGCCAGCAGTCAATCGGGGGCACCAGATACGCAGTATTTT; CDR3 protein: CASSQSGAPDTQYF
clone size: -; V gene: TRBV10-3; D gene: TRBD1; J gene: TRBJ1-5; CDR3 DNA: TGTGCCATCAGGGACGGGACAGCTAGCAATCAGCCCCAGCATTTT; CDR3 protein: CAIRDGTASNQPQHF
clone size: -; V gene: TRBV5-4; D gene: TRBD1; J gene: TRBJ1-2; CDR3 DNA: TGTGCCAGCCGCTATTGGCCCCAACGGGACAGCTCTGCGGGCACCTTC; CDR3 protein: CASRYWPQRDSSAGTF
clone size: -; V gene: TRBV19; D gene: -; J gene: TRBJ1-5; CDR3 DNA: TGTGCCAGTAATCAGGGCGCGGGTCAGCCCCAGCATTTT; CDR3 protein: CASNQGAGQPQHF
clone size: -; V gene: TRBV7-9; D gene: -; J gene: TRBJ2-1; CDR3 DNA: TGTGCCAGCAGCTTAGCGGCGATGAAGCCCTACAATGAGCAGTTCTTC; CDR3 protein: CASSLAAMKPYNEQFF